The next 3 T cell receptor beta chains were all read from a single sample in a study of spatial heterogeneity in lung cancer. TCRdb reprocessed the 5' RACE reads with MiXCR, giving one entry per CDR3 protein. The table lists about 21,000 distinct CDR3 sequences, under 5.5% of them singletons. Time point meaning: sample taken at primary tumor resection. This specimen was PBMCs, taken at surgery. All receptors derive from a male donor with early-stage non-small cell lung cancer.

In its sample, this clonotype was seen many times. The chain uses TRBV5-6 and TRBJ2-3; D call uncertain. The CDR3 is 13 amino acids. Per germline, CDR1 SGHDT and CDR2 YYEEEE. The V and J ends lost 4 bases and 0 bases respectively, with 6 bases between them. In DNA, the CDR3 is TGTGCCAGCAGCCGCCGGAGCACAGATACGCAGTATTTT. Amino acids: CASSRRSTDTQYF. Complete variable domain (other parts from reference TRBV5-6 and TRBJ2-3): DAGVTQSPTHLIKTRGQQVTLRCSPKSGHDTVSWYQQALGQGPQFIFQYYEEEERQRGNFPDRFSGHQFPNYSSELNVNALLLGDSALYLCASSRRSTDTQYFGPGTRLTVL.

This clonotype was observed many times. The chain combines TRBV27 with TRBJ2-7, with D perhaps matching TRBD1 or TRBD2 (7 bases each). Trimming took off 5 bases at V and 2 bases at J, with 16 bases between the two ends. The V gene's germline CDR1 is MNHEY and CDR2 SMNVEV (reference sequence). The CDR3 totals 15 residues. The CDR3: CASSHKPGGAYEQYF. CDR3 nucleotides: TGTGCCAGCAGTCACAAGCCAGGGGGGGCCTACGAGCAGTACTTC.

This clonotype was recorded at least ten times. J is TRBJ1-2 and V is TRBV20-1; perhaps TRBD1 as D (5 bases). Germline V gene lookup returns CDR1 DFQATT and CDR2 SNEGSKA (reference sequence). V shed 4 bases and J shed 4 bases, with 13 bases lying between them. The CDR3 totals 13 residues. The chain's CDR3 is CSANEGTSYGYTF. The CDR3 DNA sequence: TGCAGTGCTAACGAGGGGACCTCCTATGGCTACACCTTC.